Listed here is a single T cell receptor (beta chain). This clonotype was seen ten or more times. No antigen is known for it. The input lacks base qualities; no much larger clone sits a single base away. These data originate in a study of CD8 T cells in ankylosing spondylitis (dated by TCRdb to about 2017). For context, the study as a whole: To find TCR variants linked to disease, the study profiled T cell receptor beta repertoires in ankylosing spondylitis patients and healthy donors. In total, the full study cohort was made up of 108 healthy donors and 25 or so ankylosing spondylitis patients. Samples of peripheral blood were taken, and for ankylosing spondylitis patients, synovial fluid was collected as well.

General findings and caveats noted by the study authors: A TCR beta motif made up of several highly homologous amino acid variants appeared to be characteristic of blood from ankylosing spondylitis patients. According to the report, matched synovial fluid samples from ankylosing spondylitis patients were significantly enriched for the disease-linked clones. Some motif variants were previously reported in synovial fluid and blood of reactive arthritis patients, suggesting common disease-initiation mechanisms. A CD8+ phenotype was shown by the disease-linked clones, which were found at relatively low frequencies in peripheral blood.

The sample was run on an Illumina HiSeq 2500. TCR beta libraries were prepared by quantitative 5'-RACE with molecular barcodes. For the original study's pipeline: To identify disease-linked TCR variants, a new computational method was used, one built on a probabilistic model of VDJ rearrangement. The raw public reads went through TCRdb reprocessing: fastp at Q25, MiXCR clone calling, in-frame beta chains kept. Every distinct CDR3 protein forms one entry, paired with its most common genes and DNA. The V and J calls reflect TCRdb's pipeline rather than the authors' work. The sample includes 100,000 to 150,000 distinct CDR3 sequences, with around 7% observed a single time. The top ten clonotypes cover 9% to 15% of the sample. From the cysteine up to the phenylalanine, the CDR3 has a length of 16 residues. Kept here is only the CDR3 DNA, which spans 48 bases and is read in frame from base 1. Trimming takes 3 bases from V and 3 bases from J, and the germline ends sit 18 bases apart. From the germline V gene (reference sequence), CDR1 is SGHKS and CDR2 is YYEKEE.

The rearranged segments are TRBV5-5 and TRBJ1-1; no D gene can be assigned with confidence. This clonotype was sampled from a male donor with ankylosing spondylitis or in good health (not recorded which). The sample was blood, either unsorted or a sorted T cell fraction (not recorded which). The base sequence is TGTGCCAGCAGCTCCCTGGCAGTGGCTAAGGACACTGAAGCTTTCTTT. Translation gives CASSSLAVAKDTEAFF. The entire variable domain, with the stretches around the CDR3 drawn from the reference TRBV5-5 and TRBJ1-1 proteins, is DAGVTQSPTHLIKTRGQQVTLRCSPISGHKSVSWYQQVLGQGPQFIFQYYEKEERGRGNFPDRFSARQFPNYSSELNVNALLLGDSALYLCASSSLAVAKDTEAFFGQGTRLTVV.